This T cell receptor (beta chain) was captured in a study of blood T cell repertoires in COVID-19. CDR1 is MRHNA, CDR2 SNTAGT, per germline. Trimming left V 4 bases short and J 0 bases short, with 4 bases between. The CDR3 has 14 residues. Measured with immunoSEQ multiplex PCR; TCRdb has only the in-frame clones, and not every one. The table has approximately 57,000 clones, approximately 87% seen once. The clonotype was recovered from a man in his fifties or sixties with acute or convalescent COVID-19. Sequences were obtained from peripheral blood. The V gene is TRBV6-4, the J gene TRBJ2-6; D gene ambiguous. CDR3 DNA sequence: TGTGCCAGCAGTGGTAGCTCTGGGGCCAACGTCCTGACTTTC. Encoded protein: CASSGSSGANVLTF.